A selection of T cell receptor beta chains follows, all from one sample in a study of T-cell memory formation after mild COVID-19. MiXCR, applied by TCRdb to the 5' RACE reads, yields one record per CDR3 protein. Among about 180,000 distinct CDR3 sequences listed, 16% were seen once. The sequenced material came from PBMCs or a T cell subset sorted from them (not recorded which). The receptors here all came from an adult woman who had mild COVID-19 (a few samples of this study predate the infection). Cell type and time point are not known. The CDR3 runs from the conserved cysteine through the conserved F or W. A D gene is named only where the DNA matches it firmly. Not all rows give a size; the values are once, few, many and, for expanded clones, a class.

clone_size,j_call,d_call,v_call,cdr3_aa,cdr3_nt
-,TRBJ1-1,-,TRBV6-6,CASSPHAGRVDTEAFF,TGTGCCAGCAGTCCTCACGCCGGCAGGGTAGACACTGAAGCTTTCTTT
few,TRBJ2-3,-,TRBV2,CASSELRSADTQYF,TGTGCCAGCAGTGAACTTCGGTCTGCAGATACGCAGTATTTT
few,TRBJ2-3,-,TRBV7-9,CASSRDTYTDTQYF,TGTGCCAGCAGCCGGGACACCTACACAGATACGCAGTATTTT
-,TRBJ2-2,TRBD2,TRBV9,CASSVYTSGSVNTGELFF,TGTGCCAGCAGCGTATACACTAGCGGGAGTGTCAACACCGGGGAGCTGTTTTTT
few,TRBJ1-1,-,TRBV12-3/TRBV12-4,CASRRDSRSEAFF,TGTGCCAGCAGGCGAGACAGCCGGAGTGAAGCTTTCTTT
-,TRBJ2-1,-,TRBV20-1,CSARFNSFSPVRVGNEQFF,TGCAGTGCTAGATTTAATTCGTTCAGTCCGGTGAGGGTAGGGAATGAGCAGTTCTTC
-,TRBJ1-1,-,TRBV6-5,CASSYHGDFRTEAFF,TGTGCCAGCAGTTACCACGGGGACTTCAGGACTGAAGCTTTCTTT
-,TRBJ2-7,-,TRBV5-1,CASSPRPSYEQYF,TGCGCCAGCAGCCCCCGACCCTCCTACGAGCAGTACTTC
few,TRBJ2-1,-,TRBV15,CATSRRQITRNEQFF,TGTGCCACCAGCAGGCGACAGATAACGAGGAATGAGCAGTTCTTC
-,TRBJ2-2,-,TRBV14,CASSQQRRRTGELFF,TGTGCCAGCAGCCAACAAAGGCGGAGGACCGGGGAGCTGTTTTTT
few,TRBJ2-3,TRBD2,TRBV5-1,CASSLAGAGGPDTQYF,TGCGCCAGCAGCTTGGCCGGCGCGGGGGGGCCAGATACGCAGTATTTT
-,TRBJ2-5,-,TRBV6-7,CASSYLVPYQETQYF,TGTGCCAGCAGTTACCTAGTACCGTACCAAGAGACCCAGTACTTC
-,TRBJ1-1,TRBD1,TRBV5-1,CASNLGTGNTEAFF,TGCGCCAGCAACCTGGGGACAGGGAACACTGAAGCTTTCTTT
-,TRBJ2-1,TRBD1,TRBV10-3,CAISEAGGVYNEQFF,TGTGCCATCAGTGAGGCAGGGGGCGTCTACAATGAGCAGTTCTTC
-,TRBJ2-1,TRBD1,TRBV29-1,CSAPSGTVRAHRYNEQFF,TGCAGCGCCCCTTCCGGGACAGTCCGCGCCCACCGTTACAATGAGCAGTTCTTC
few,TRBJ2-5,-,TRBV12-3/TRBV12-4,CASSLDTQQETQYF,TGTGCCAGCAGTTTAGATACCCAACAAGAGACCCAGTACTTC
-,TRBJ2-2,-,TRBV18,CASSPGSDTGELFF,TGTGCCAGCTCACCAGGGTCCGACACCGGGGAGCTGTTTTTT
many,TRBJ2-2,-,TRBV30,CAWRGTPNTGELFF,TGTGCCTGGAGAGGGACACCGAACACCGGGGAGCTGTTTTTT
few,TRBJ1-1,-,TRBV12-3/TRBV12-4,CASSGSEAFF,TGTGCCAGCAGCGGGAGTGAAGCTTTCTTT
many,TRBJ2-7,-,TRBV18,CASSPHSYEQYF,TGTGCCAGCTCACCCCACTCCTACGAGCAGTACTTC
-,TRBJ2-3,-,TRBV7-2,CASSPVPNTQYF,TGTGCCAGCAGCCCCGTTCCGAATACGCAGTATTTT
few,TRBJ1-2,-,TRBV7-9,CASSLDTGSGYTF,TGTGCCAGCAGCTTAGACACAGGGAGTGGCTACACCTTC
-,TRBJ2-7,TRBD2,TRBV20-1,CSATILIAGGTTYEQYF,TGCAGTGCAACGATATTAATAGCGGGAGGAACCACCTACGAGCAGTACTTC
-,TRBJ2-5,TRBD2,TRBV7-8,CASSPHPSGEIQTQYF,TGTGCCAGCAGCCCGCACCCTAGCGGGGAGATACAGACCCAGTACTTC
few,TRBJ2-5,-,TRBV2,CASSDVRGKETQYF,TGTGCCAGCAGTGATGTCAGGGGTAAAGAGACCCAGTACTTC
few,TRBJ1-1,TRBD1,TRBV10-3,CAIRPGQGVNTEAFF,TGTGCCATCAGACCGGGACAGGGGGTGAACACTGAAGCTTTCTTT
many,TRBJ2-3,-,TRBV24-1,CAERDKPSTDTQYF,TGTGCGGAAAGGGACAAACCTAGCACAGATACGCAGTATTTT
-,TRBJ1-1,-,TRBV29-1,CSVEIRNTEAFF,TGCAGCGTGGAGATTCGGAACACTGAAGCTTTCTTT
few,TRBJ2-7,-,TRBV7-9,CASSLVQGKSYEQYF,TGTGCCAGCAGCTTAGTCCAGGGAAAATCCTACGAGCAGTACTTC
-,TRBJ1-1,TRBD1,TRBV14,CASSPLTGVGAFF,TGTGCCAGCAGCCCCTTGACAGGGGTGGGAGCTTTCTTT
-,TRBJ2-7,-,TRBV20-1,CSARDGHPASYEQYF,TGCAGTGCTAGAGATGGACATCCTGCGTCCTACGAGCAGTACTTC
few,TRBJ1-2,TRBD1,TRBV6-5,CASSYGTGGRGYTF,TGTGCCAGCAGTTACGGGACAGGGGGCAGAGGCTACACCTTC
many,TRBJ1-1,-,TRBV5-1,CASSLGGNTEAFF,TGCGCCAGCAGCTTGGGGGGGAACACTGAAGCTTTCTTT
few,TRBJ2-1,TRBD1,TRBV11-3,CASSLEGDSPYNEQFF,TGTGCCAGCAGCTTAGAGGGGGACAGCCCTTACAATGAGCAGTTCTTC
-,TRBJ2-1,-,TRBV29-1,CSVENTPSYNEQFF,TGCAGCGTTGAGAACACCCCCTCCTACAATGAGCAGTTCTTC
-,TRBJ1-1,-,TRBV20-1,CSARDDSMNTEAFF,TGCAGTGCTAGAGACGACAGCATGAACACTGAAGCTTTCTTT
few,TRBJ1-5,-,TRBV12-3/TRBV12-4,CASSFKRVLSNQPQHF,TGTGCCAGCAGTTTTAAGAGGGTCCTTAGCAATCAGCCCCAGCATTTT
-,TRBJ2-2,TRBD2,TRBV4-1,CASSQNRRGDTGELFF,TGCGCCAGCAGCCAAAACCGGCGGGGGGACACCGGGGAGCTGTTTTTT
-,TRBJ1-6,-,TRBV5-1,CASSLGGDGQNSPLHF,TGCGCCAGCAGCTTGGGGGGCGACGGCCAAAATTCACCCCTCCACTTT
-,TRBJ2-3,TRBD1,TRBV6-5,CASSYSGTATFGGTQYF,TGTGCCAGCAGTTACTCCGGGACAGCTACTTTCGGCGGTACGCAGTATTTT
-,TRBJ1-5,-,TRBV6-6,CASSYSRGGNSNQPQHF,TGTGCCAGCAGTTACTCGAGAGGGGGAAATAGCAATCAGCCCCAGCATTTT
few,TRBJ2-7,-,TRBV7-7,CASSQDRTYEQYF,TGTGCTAGCAGCCAAGACAGAACCTACGAGCAGTACTTC
few,TRBJ1-1,-,TRBV12-3/TRBV12-4,CASTTRTEAFF,TGTGCCAGCACTACTAGGACTGAAGCTTTCTTT
few,TRBJ2-3,TRBD2,TRBV10-3,CAISKTSGSTDTQYF,TGTGCCATCAGTAAGACTAGCGGGAGCACAGATACGCAGTATTTT
-,TRBJ2-7,TRBD2,TRBV7-8,CASSLGVAGGPLYEQYF,TGTGCCAGCAGCTTAGGAGTAGCGGGAGGGCCGCTGTACGAGCAGTACTTC
-,TRBJ1-5,-,TRBV12-3/TRBV12-4,CASSLATSGQPQHF,TGTGCCAGCAGTTTAGCGACTTCGGGTCAGCCCCAGCATTTT
many,TRBJ2-1,-,TRBV7-7,CASSLVGSNEQFF,TGTGCCAGCAGCTTAGTCGGTAGCAATGAGCAGTTCTTC
few,TRBJ2-1,-,TRBV6-2/TRBV6-3,CASTPILGNEQFF,TGTGCCAGCACCCCGATTTTGGGGAATGAGCAGTTCTTC
-,TRBJ2-5,-,TRBV6-2/TRBV6-3,CASSYTGRKETQYF,TGTGCCAGCAGTTATACCGGGAGAAAAGAGACCCAGTACTTC
-,TRBJ2-5,-,TRBV18,CASSEPGETQYF,TGTGCCAGCTCAGAACCGGGGGAGACCCAGTACTTC
-,TRBJ2-1,-,TRBV29-1,CSVERQGGDNEQFF,TGCAGCGTCGAAAGGCAAGGGGGTGACAATGAGCAGTTCTTC
few,TRBJ1-1,-,TRBV5-1,CASSTSGIEAFF,TGCGCCAGCAGCACCTCAGGGATTGAAGCTTTCTTT
-,TRBJ2-1,-,TRBV5-1,CASSLVPIYNEQFF,TGCGCCAGCAGCTTGGTCCCAATCTACAATGAGCAGTTCTTC
few,TRBJ2-7,-,TRBV5-1,CASSFGSFEYEQYF,TGCGCCAGCAGCTTCGGGTCGTTCGAATACGAGCAGTACTTC
-,TRBJ1-3,-,TRBV9,CASSVDSLSGNTIYF,TGTGCCAGCAGCGTAGACAGTCTCTCTGGAAACACCATATATTTT
-,TRBJ2-7,TRBD1,TRBV20-1,CSARGGQGADEQYF,TGCAGTGCTAGGGGGGGACAGGGGGCCGATGAGCAGTACTTC